Following are 18 T cell receptor beta chains from one sample sequenced in a study of cytomegalovirus exposure and HLA in healthy donors. Use of 60 Vbeta and 13 Jbeta primers characterized the PCR. Using immunoSEQ multiplex PCR, the repertoire was profiled, and TCRdb retains in-frame clones only, with some absent. The sample holds about 160,000 clones, approximately 85% seen once. Sequenced sample: PBMCs. These receptors originate from a girl under 10 years old in good health and CMV-seropositive.

A few counts support this clone. The rearrangement uses TRBV28 and TRBJ1-1; D may be TRBD1 (6 bases). CDR1 MDHEN and CDR2 SYDVKM come from the germline V gene. CDR3 length: 11 amino acids. V lost 3 bases to trimming and J lost 11 bases, with 10 bases between them. CDR3 sequence (DNA): TGTGCCAGCAGTTTCCGGGACAATGCTTTCTTT. It translates to CASSFRDNAFF.

The chain combines TRBV2 with TRBJ2-1; 12 nucleotides match TRBD2. V shed 9 bases, J shed 4 bases, and the junction held 4 bases outside the gene matches. The CDR3 totals 14 residues. Germline CDR1 is SNHLY and CDR2 is FYNNEI. The DNA for the CDR3 is TGTGCCAGTCGACTAGCGGGAGCTTACAATGAGCAGTTCTTC. Protein product: CASRLAGAYNEQFF.

This clone was found once. The V gene is TRBV11-1, the J gene TRBJ2-5, with 13 bases lining up with TRBD2. CDR3 size: 15 residues. The V segment lost 5 bases and the J segment 7 bases; nucleotides outside the gene matches: 7. Looked up from germline, CDR1 is SGHAT and CDR2 is FQDESV (reference sequence). This chain's CDR3 is CASSPTSGRAGTQYF. The CDR3 region has the DNA TGTGCCAGCAGCCCCACTAGCGGGAGGGCCGGGACCCAGTACTTC.

This chain links TRBV2 with TRBJ2-7; 8 nucleotides align to TRBD2. Germline-derived CDR1 and CDR2 are SNHLY and FYNNEI. The CDR3 extends over 13 amino acids. V was clipped by 8 bases and J by 10 bases; unmatched bases: 13. DNA of the CDR3: TGTGCCAGCGAAGTTGCGCGGGAGGCCCGCCAGTACTTC. It yields the protein CASEVAREARQYF.

This clone showed up just once. CDR3 in amino acids: CASSLDRTGSNYGYTF. The CDR3 coding sequence is TGTGCCAGCAGCTTAGACCGGACAGGGAGTAACTATGGCTACACCTTC. This chain uses TRBV7-2 with TRBJ1-2, with 8 bases lining up with TRBD1. The CDR3 has 16 amino acids. CDR1 SGHTA and CDR2 FQGNSA come from the germline V gene. J was trimmed by 1 base and V by 1 base; bases with no gene match: 5.

This chain links TRBV21-1 with TRBJ1-2; no DNA check was done on the table's D call, TRBD1. TRBV21-1 is labeled a pseudogene. CDR3 length equals 14 residues. The CDR3 protein is CASSKPGTGGRYTF. The DNA for the CDR3 is TGTGCCAGCAGCAAACCGGGGACAGGGGGCCGTTACACCTTC.

This clone has only one observation. The V and J genes are TRBV13 and TRBJ2-7, with 11 nucleotides matching TRBD2. CDR3 length equals 16 residues. The ends lost 0 bases at V and 7 bases at J; junction bases unmatched: 8. Germline assignment: CDR1 PRHDT and CDR2 FYEKMQ (reference sequence). CDR3 sequence reads: CASSLGPLAGAREQYF. The CDR3 region has the DNA TGTGCCAGCAGCTTAGGCCCACTAGCGGGAGCTAGAGAGCAGTACTTC.

The chain links TRBV10-3 to TRBJ1-1; D is uncertain. This CDR3 is built from 11 residues. Between the trimmed V and J ends, which lost 11 bases and 3 bases, there was a span of 10 bases. Germline V gene data show CDR1 as ENHRY and CDR2 as SYGVKD. The CDR3 here is CAAVGDTEAFF. CDR3 bases: TGTGCCGCGGTCGGGGACACTGAAGCTTTCTTT.

This chain uses TRBV4-2 with TRBJ1-5; D might be TRBD1 (5 bases). The CDR3 is 18 residues long. CDR1 and CDR2 (germline): LGHNA, YNFKEQ. Trimming removed 0 bases at V and 7 bases at J, with 22 bases between. CDR3 sequence: CASSQDKSDGGFRQPQHF. CDR3 in DNA: TGTGCCAGCAGCCAAGACAAGTCGGACGGGGGATTCAGGCAGCCCCAGCATTTT.

The J gene is TRBJ2-1, the V gene TRBV27, with 8 bases identical to TRBD2. Looked up from germline, CDR1 is MNHEY and CDR2 is SMNVEV (reference sequence). The CDR3 covers 13 residues. J was trimmed by 9 bases and V by 5 bases; bases with no gene match: 6. The CDR3: CASSPLREGEQFF. CDR3 nucleotide sequence: TGTGCCAGCAGTCCCCTTCGGGAGGGTGAGCAGTTCTTC.

The chain carries TRBV7-9 and TRBJ2-3; 9 bases map to TRBD2. The CDR3 contains 15 residues. CDR1 is SEHNR, CDR2 FQNEAQ, per germline (reference sequence). With 5 bases clipped from V and 6 bases from J, the junction kept 9 bases outside the gene matches. CDR3 loop: CASSPTSGNADTQYF. CDR3 in DNA: TGTGCCAGCAGCCCGACTAGCGGCAATGCTGATACGCAGTATTTT.

In its sample, this clone was seen once. This sequence joins TRBV4-1 and TRBJ2-3; tentatively, D is TRBD1 (6 bases). The CDR3 covers 18 residues. The germline gives CDR1 MGHRA, CDR2 YSYEKL. The V end was cut by 3 bases, the J end by 5 bases, with 24 bases between. CDR3 in DNA: TGCGCCAGCAGCCAGGGTCGATTCCAGGGGATAGCCCAAGATACGCAGTATTTT. Amino acid sequence: CASSQGRFQGIAQDTQYF.

This rearrangement joins TRBV18 to TRBJ2-7; 8 bases match TRBD2. The V and J ends lost 0 bases and 2 bases, in that order; junction bases with no gene match: 3. The V gene's germline CDR1 is KGHSH and CDR2 LQKENI. This CDR3 is 15 amino acids long. The CDR3 region has the DNA TGTGCCAGCTCACCACCTAGCGGGAAACCCTACGAGCAGTACTTC. Amino acid sequence: CASSPPSGKPYEQYF.

The chain has TRBV7-9 and TRBJ1-5, with 7 bases identical to TRBD1. In germline, CDR1 is SEHNR, CDR2 FQNEAQ (reference sequence). Trimming at V came to 3 bases and at J to 1 base, leaving 0 bases not matched to a gene. CDR3 length equals 14 residues. The CDR3 nucleotides read TGTGCCAGCAGCTTGACAGGGAGCAATCAGCCCCAGCATTTT. Encoded protein: CASSLTGSNQPQHF.

This clone was recorded a few times. The CDR3 DNA is TGTGCCAGCAGCGTAGAGCCTGGAAACACCATATATTTT. This sequence encodes CASSVEPGNTIYF. The chain links TRBV9 to TRBJ1-3; D is undetermined. Germline assignment: CDR1 SGDLS and CDR2 YYNGEE. V was shortened by 0 bases and J by 2 bases, with 3 bases between the two germline ends. This CDR3 spans 13 amino acids. Variable domain in full (rest from reference TRBV9 and TRBJ1-3): DSGVTQTPKHLITATGQRVTLRCSPRSGDLSVYWYQQSLDQGLQFLIQYYNGEERAKGNILERFSAQQFPDLHSELNLSSLELGDSALYFCASSVEPGNTIYFGEGSWLTVV.

The chain has TRBV11-2 and TRBJ1-1, with 8 bases fitting TRBD1. The CDR3 loop spans 14 amino acids. V trimming: 2 bases; J trimming: 6 bases; junction bases outside the gene matches: 5. The germline CDR1 and CDR2 sequences are SGHAT and FQNNGV. The CDR3 loop reads CASSLWGQAPEAFF. The CDR3 DNA is TGTGCCAGCAGCTTATGGGGACAGGCCCCTGAAGCTTTCTTT.

The CDR3 spells CASSAEAGGRTDTQYF. The CDR3 bases are TGTGCCAGCAGCGCAGAAGCGGGAGGACGGACAGATACGCAGTATTTT. The genes are TRBV9 and TRBJ2-3; TRBD2 aligns across 9 bases. CDR3 length: 16 amino acids. Germline V gene sequence: CDR1 SGDLS, CDR2 YYNGEE. V shed 3 bases, J shed 3 bases, and the junction held 8 bases outside the gene matches.

The V call is TRBV4-2, the J call TRBJ1-5; D gene ambiguous. The CDR3 is 18 residues long. Trimming cost V 1 base and J 0 bases, with 16 bases left between them. Germline CDR1 is LGHNA and CDR2 is YNFKEQ. CDR3 amino acids: CASSQGGHGAYSNQPQHF. In DNA, the CDR3 is TGTGCCAGCAGCCAAGGTGGTCATGGAGCTTATAGCAATCAGCCCCAGCATTTT.